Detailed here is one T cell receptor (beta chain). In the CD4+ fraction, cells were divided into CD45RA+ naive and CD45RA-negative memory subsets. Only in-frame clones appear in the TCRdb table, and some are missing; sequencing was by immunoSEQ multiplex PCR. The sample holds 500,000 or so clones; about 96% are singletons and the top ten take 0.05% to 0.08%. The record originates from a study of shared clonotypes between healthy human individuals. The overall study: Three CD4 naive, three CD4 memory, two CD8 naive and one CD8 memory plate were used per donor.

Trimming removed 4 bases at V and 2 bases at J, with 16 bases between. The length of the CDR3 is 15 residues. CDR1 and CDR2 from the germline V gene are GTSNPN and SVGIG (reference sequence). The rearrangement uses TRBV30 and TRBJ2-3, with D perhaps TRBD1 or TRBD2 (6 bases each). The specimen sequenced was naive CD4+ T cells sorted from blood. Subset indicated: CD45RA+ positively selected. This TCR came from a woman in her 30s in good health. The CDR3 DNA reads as TGTGCCTGGAATGAGGGGGGACAACTCACAGATACGCAGTATTTT. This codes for CAWNEGGQLTDTQYF.